These 21 T cell receptor beta chains share one sample of origin, sequenced in a study of cytomegalovirus exposure and HLA in healthy donors (dated 2017 in TCRdb). Library preparation used the immunoSEQ multiplex PCR assay. For the multiplex PCR, a mixture combining 60 forward primers for TCR Vbeta segments and 13 reverse primers for TCR Jbeta segments was used. In TCRdb, the immuneACCESS table is reduced to in-frame sequences with V and J assigned. These tables do not hold every clone; where another copy was compared, an unresolved V gene accounts for under half, and the others remain unexplained. The sample table shows 200,000 to 250,000 clones, and roughly 80% are seen once. The leading ten clones occupy 2.5% to 3.5% of the sample. Specimen: PBMCs. The receptors originated from a man younger than 40 in good health and CMV-seronegative.

This clone was counted only a few times. A read error may produce the germline difference seen at one junction end. The chain employs TRBV7-9 and TRBJ2-7; D is perhaps TRBD2 (6 bases). From germline, CDR1 is SEHNR and CDR2 FQNEAQ (reference sequence). The CDR3 spans 13 residues. The CDR3 loop reads CSSSEPGLHEQYF. In DNA, the CDR3 is TGTTCCAGCAGCGAACCGGGACTCCACGAGCAGTACTTC.

This chain links TRBV25-1 with TRBJ1-4; TRBD1 might be the D (6 bases). Germline V gene data show CDR1 as MGHDK and CDR2 as SYGVNS. V was trimmed by 5 bases and J by 8 bases, leaving 27 bases between them. CDR3 length: 18 amino acids. The CDR3 DNA reads TGTGCCAGCAGTCCACGAAGAGATGAGCGGACAGTCGGAGAAAAACTGTTTTTT. This encodes CASSPRRDERTVGEKLFF.

The chain links TRBV6-6 to TRBJ2-5; TRBD1 agrees at 8 bases. There are 14 residues in the CDR3. V shed 6 bases, J shed 1 base, and the junction held 4 bases outside the gene matches. Germline CDR1 is MNHNY and CDR2 is SVGAGI (reference sequence). The CDR3 coding sequence is TGTGCCAGCAGCCCAGGGGGCATCCAAGAGACCCAGTACTTC. This translates into CASSPGGIQETQYF.

The V and J genes are TRBV7-3 and TRBJ1-6, with D tentatively TRBD1 (5 bases). CDR3 length: 15 residues. Per the germline V gene, CDR1 is SGHTA and CDR2 is FQGTGA. V lost 3 bases to trimming and J lost 9 bases, with 15 bases between them. This CDR3 is CASSLRGSAFSPLHF. Written as DNA, the CDR3 is TGTGCCAGCAGCTTGCGGGGGAGTGCTTTTTCACCCCTCCACTTT.

This clone was seen only once. The chain employs TRBV2 and TRBJ2-3; D is unresolved. V dropped 5 bases and J dropped 6 bases, with 6 bases sitting between them. CDR1 and CDR2 from the germline V gene are SNHLY and FYNNEI. The CDR3 runs 11 residues. DNA of the CDR3: TGTGCCAGCAGTCGTATGGATACGCAGTATTTT. This translates into CASSRMDTQYF. The full variable domain, completed using reference TRBV2 and TRBJ2-3, is EPEVTQTPSHQVTQMGQEVILRCVPISNHLYFYWYRQILGQKVEFLVSFYNNEISEKSEIFDDQFSVERPDGSNFTLKIRSTKLEDSAMYFCASSRMDTQYFGPGTRLTVL.

The J gene is TRBJ1-2, the V gene TRBV6-1, with 10 bases lining up with TRBD1. The V gene's germline CDR1 is MNHNS and CDR2 SASEGT. The V gene end was trimmed by 4 bases and the J gene end by 8 bases; junction bases not matched to a gene: 10. The CDR3 length is 15 residues. The CDR3 sequence is CASSVGWDRGLGYTF. CDR3 sequence (DNA): TGTGCCAGCAGTGTGGGTTGGGACAGGGGACTCGGCTACACCTTC.

The chain links TRBV6-1 to TRBJ1-1; unclear D gene. CDR1 is MNHNS, CDR2 SASEGT, per germline. The V end lost 3 bases, the J end lost 0 bases, and 5 bases lay between the germline ends. The CDR3 totals 13 residues. The CDR3 here is CASSDRMNTEAFF. The CDR3 DNA follows: TGTGCCAGCAGTGACAGGATGAACACTGAAGCTTTCTTT.

This clone has a single count. J is TRBJ1-2 and V is TRBV28, with D perhaps matching TRBD1 (6 bases). The germline V gene has CDR1 MDHEN and CDR2 SYDVKM. This CDR3 comprises 14 residues. Trimming took 7 bases from V and 5 from J, leaving 17 bases between them. CDR3 sequence (DNA): TGTGCCAGCACCCACAGGGATCTGACTTATGGCTACACCTTC. It specifies CASTHRDLTYGYTF.

The rearrangement uses TRBV6-6 and TRBJ2-7; TRBD2 aligns across 12 bases. This CDR3 is built from 16 residues. Germline CDR1 reads MNHNY; CDR2 reads SVGAGI (reference sequence). J was trimmed by 4 bases and V by 2 bases; bases with no gene match: 6. The CDR3 loop reads CASSYPMTSGGYEQYF. DNA for the CDR3: TGTGCCAGCAGTTACCCTATGACTAGCGGGGGATACGAGCAGTACTTC.

The V and J genes are TRBV4-2 and TRBJ2-2, with D perhaps TRBD1 (5 bases). The germline CDR1 and CDR2 sequences are LGHNA and YNFKEQ. The length of the CDR3 is 14 residues. The V and J ends lost 1 base and 2 bases respectively, with 5 bases between them. DNA for the CDR3: TGTGCCAGCAGCCAAGGGACAAACACCGGGGAGCTGTTTTTT. Its protein is CASSQGTNTGELFF.

This chain connects TRBV18 to TRBJ2-1; 10 nucleotides align to TRBD1. From germline, CDR1 is KGHSH and CDR2 LQKENI. This CDR3 has 15 residues. V lost 5 bases and J lost 4; bases outside the gene matches: 5. CDR3 nucleotides: TGTGCCAGCTCATCCACGGGACAGGGGTACAATGAGCAGTTCTTC. Protein: CASSSTGQGYNEQFF.

The chain has TRBV7-8 and TRBJ1-1, with 9 nucleotides matching TRBD1. Germline V gene sequence: CDR1 SGHVS, CDR2 FQNEAQ. CDR3 length: 16 residues. V lost 5 bases to trimming and J lost 5 bases; unmatched junction nucleotides: 12. Here the CDR3 reads CASSRGRTGVETEAFF. DNA for the CDR3: TGTGCCAGCAGCCGGGGGCGGACAGGGGTAGAGACTGAAGCTTTCTTT.

J is TRBJ1-6 and V is TRBV6-5; TRBD1 is a possible D gene (6 bases). The CDR3 extends over 15 amino acids. Trimming removed 0 bases at V and 9 bases at J, with 12 bases between. Germline CDR1 and CDR2: MNHEY and SVGAGI. The CDR3 DNA follows: TGTGCCAGCAGTTACTCGGGGGGGCTCGGTTCACCCCTCCACTTT. Translating it yields CASSYSGGLGSPLHF.

This clone was picked up a small number of times. The genes are TRBV2 and TRBJ1-2; D not certain. With 2 bases removed from V and 4 bases from J, the gap between germline ends came to 8 bases. This CDR3 has 13 residues. Germline values: CDR1 SNHLY, CDR2 FYNNEI. As DNA, the CDR3 is TGTGCCAGCAGTGAATCCGTAGCCTATGGCTACACCTTC. It encodes CASSESVAYGYTF.

The chain joins TRBV11-2 to TRBJ1-2; TRBD1 is a possible D gene (5 bases). CDR1 is SGHAT and CDR2 is FQNNGV in the germline V gene. The CDR3 runs to 14 residues. Trimming shortened V by 5 bases and J by 3 bases, and 13 bases separated the two germline ends. The CDR3 here is CASSLRDRDYGYTF. The CDR3, as DNA: TGTGCCAGCAGCCTCCGCGACAGAGACTATGGCTACACCTTC.

This rearrangement joins TRBV19 to TRBJ2-1; TRBD2 matches 11 bases. The V and J ends lost 7 bases and 2 bases, in that order; junction bases with no gene match: 19. This CDR3 contains 20 residues. Per the germline V gene, CDR1 is LNHDA and CDR2 is SQIVND (reference sequence). The CDR3: CASMPRDLAGGKRTYNEQFF. The CDR3 DNA follows: TGTGCCAGTATGCCCCGCGATCTAGCGGGGGGAAAGAGGACCTACAATGAGCAGTTCTTC. Variable domain in full (rest from reference TRBV19 and TRBJ2-1): DGGITQSPKYLFRKEGQNVTLSCEQNLNHDAMYWYRQDPGQGLRLIYYSQIVNDFQKGDIAEGYSVSREKKESFPLTVTSAQKNPTAFYLCASMPRDLAGGKRTYNEQFFGPGTRLTVL.

The rearrangement uses TRBV9 and TRBJ1-1; the D is unclear. Germline V gene sequence: CDR1 SGDLS, CDR2 YYNGEE. V shed 5 bases and J shed 2 bases, with 13 bases lying between them. This CDR3 contains 14 residues. Here the CDR3 DNA reads TGTGCCAGCAGTGCCCGTCCGACTAACACTGAAGCTTTCTTT. This gives the protein CASSARPTNTEAFF.

V is TRBV4-3 and J is TRBJ2-7, with D possibly matching TRBD1 (5 bases). Trimming pared 3 bases from V and 0 bases from J, leaving 18 bases between. The CDR3 is made up of 17 amino acids. CDR1 is LGHNA and CDR2 is YSLEER in the germline V gene. DNA of the CDR3: TGCGCCAGCAGCCAGGCCCCACAGGATACCTACTCCTACGAGCAGTACTTC. This sequence encodes CASSQAPQDTYSYEQYF.

V and J are TRBV2 and TRBJ2-5, with 7 bases lining up with TRBD2. The ends lost 4 bases at V and 4 bases at J; junction bases unmatched: 0. The CDR3 runs 12 residues. In germline, CDR1 is SNHLY, CDR2 FYNNEI. CDR3 region: CASSGEGETQYF. DNA of the CDR3: TGTGCCAGCAGTGGGGAGGGAGAGACCCAGTACTTC.

This chain connects TRBV11-2 to TRBJ1-2; D is ambiguous. The CDR3 runs to 14 residues. Germline CDR1 reads SGHAT; CDR2 reads FQNNGV. The V and J ends lost 1 base and 4 bases respectively, with 10 bases between them. CDR3 sequence: CASSLGRTLYGYTF. DNA for the CDR3: TGTGCCAGCAGCTTAGGGAGGACCCTCTATGGCTACACCTTC.

The chain is built from TRBV5-7 and TRBJ1-1; no firm D call. TRBV5-7 is sorted into the ORF group, with uncertain function. The CDR3 covers 12 residues. V was cut by 4 bases and J by 1 base, with 5 bases left in between. CDR3 amino acids: CASSPGNTEAFF. DNA of the CDR3: TGTGCCAGCAGCCCAGGGAACACTGAAGCTTTCTTT.